Listed here are 22 T cell receptor beta chains from one sample, sequenced in a study of T-cell memory formation after mild COVID-19 (dated by TCRdb to the early 2020s). Library preparation was by 5' RACE. The reads were generated on an Illumina NovaSeq 6000. TCRdb redid the processing of the public reads, applying fastp at Q25 and MiXCR, and retained in-frame beta chains. Entries that share a CDR3 protein sequence are merged under the most common genes and DNA. In all, the sample holds a few hundred thousand distinct CDR3 sequences, and about 20% of those were seen once. The top ten clones comprise around 23% of the sample. The sample was PBMCs or a T cell subset sorted from them (not recorded which). The origin of the receptors is a man in his late teens or twenties who had mild COVID-19 (a few samples of this study predate the infection). The sample titles of this study are shuffled in the database, so cell type and time point are left out; the donor was told from shared clones.

Ten or more counts support this clonotype. The CDR3 nucleotides are TGTGCCAGCAGCCCATCGGGCTTTAAACACAGAGCTAACTATGGCTACACCTTC. Its protein product is CASSPSGFKHRANYGYTF. V usage is TRBV7-9 and J usage is TRBJ1-2; unclear D gene. This CDR3 is 18 amino acids long. V lost 5 bases and J lost 0, with 22 bases in between. Germline V gene sequence: CDR1 SEHNR, CDR2 FQNEAQ (reference sequence).

CDR3 bases: TGCGCCAACTCCAAGGGGGGGGCAACAGATACGCAGTATTTT. It specifies CANSKGGATDTQYF. The chain has TRBV5-1 and TRBJ2-3, with a possible D match to TRBD2 (7 bases). Trimming left V 9 bases short and J 3 bases short, with 17 bases between. The CDR3 consists of 14 residues. CDR1 and CDR2 (germline): SGHRS, YFSETQ.

The chain recombines TRBV7-6 with TRBJ2-3, with D uncertain. Between the trimmed V and J ends, which lost 1 base and 8 bases, there was a span of 7 bases. Looked up from germline, CDR1 is SGHVS and CDR2 is FNYEAQ. CDR3 size: 12 residues. CDR3 residues: CASSLGAATQYF. DNA for the CDR3: TGTGCCAGCAGCTTAGGGGCGGCTACGCAGTATTTT.

In this sample, this clonotype turned up many times. The CDR3, as DNA: TGTGCCAGCAGCTTAACGGGGGGCCGAGGGAAAGAGACCCAGTACTTC. It translates to CASSLTGGRGKETQYF. The chain recombines TRBV7-6 with TRBJ2-5; TRBD2 is a possible D gene (7 bases). The CDR3 has 16 residues. The germline V gene encodes CDR1 SGHVS and CDR2 FNYEAQ. The V and J ends lost 2 bases and 3 bases respectively, with 16 bases between them.

This clonotype was counted a few times. The V gene is TRBV10-3, the J gene TRBJ1-2; D remains ambiguous. There are 13 residues in the CDR3. Deletions cut 2 bases from V and 1 base from J, with 5 bases between. Germline CDR1 ENHRY, CDR2 SYGVKD. The CDR3 DNA sequence: TGTGCCATCAGTGAGGCCGGTAACTATGGCTACACCTTC. It translates to CAISEAGNYGYTF.

The V call is TRBV5-1, the J call TRBJ1-1; a weak D match, TRBD1 (5 bases). CDR3 length equals 15 residues. Per the germline V gene, CDR1 is SGHRS and CDR2 is YFSETQ. V was cut by 2 bases and J by 3 bases, with 14 bases left in between. CDR3 in amino acids: CASSFRGRVDTEAFF. The CDR3 nucleotides are TGCGCCAGCAGCTTTCGGGGGAGGGTGGACACTGAAGCTTTCTTT.

This clonotype was picked up a small number of times. The rearrangement links TRBV5-1 to TRBJ1-1, with no clear D. This CDR3 is 15 amino acids long. The V gene lost 0 bases and the J gene lost 2 bases, with 11 bases spanning the gap. The germline V gene has CDR1 SGHRS and CDR2 YFSETQ. The CDR3 sequence: CASSLDPQDNTEAFF. Here the CDR3 DNA reads TGCGCCAGCAGCTTGGATCCGCAGGATAACACTGAAGCTTTCTTT.

The chain joins TRBV5-1 to TRBJ1-2, with 10 bases matching TRBD1. V was clipped by 2 bases and J by 7 bases; unmatched bases: 8. Germline CDR1 SGHRS, CDR2 YFSETQ. CDR3 size: 15 residues. CDR3 sequence (DNA): TGCGCCAGCAGCTTAGGGACAGGGGCCTCTTCTGGCTACACCTTC. Translated: CASSLGTGASSGYTF.

This clonotype was observed a handful of times. J is TRBJ1-2 and V is TRBV3-1; D is undetermined. Germline CDR1 is LGHDT and CDR2 is YNNKEL (reference sequence). The CDR3 runs 13 residues. Between the trimmed V and J ends, which lost 1 base and 8 bases, there was a span of 11 bases. In nucleotides, the CDR3 is TGTGCCAGCAGCCAAGCGAGCGCAGTCGGCTACACCTTC. It encodes CASSQASAVGYTF. Using reference TRBV3-1 and TRBJ1-2 for the parts outside the CDR3, the full variable domain is DTAVSQTPKYLVTQMGNDKSIKCEQNLGHDTMYWYKQDSKKFLKIMFSYNNKELIINETVPNRFSPKSPDKAHLNLHINSLELGDSAVYFCASSQASAVGYTFGSGTRLTVV.

The chain is built from TRBV2 and TRBJ1-1; TRBD1 might be the D (5 bases). The CDR3 contains 14 residues. Germline CDR1 reads SNHLY; CDR2 reads FYNNEI. With 7 bases removed from V and 0 bases from J, the gap between germline ends came to 12 bases. CDR3 in DNA: TGTGCCAGCATCCCGGGGCGCATGAACACTGAAGCTTTCTTT. Protein: CASIPGRMNTEAFF.

The chain joins TRBV5-1 to TRBJ2-5; the D gene is possibly TRBD1 (5 bases). The germline V gene encodes CDR1 SGHRS and CDR2 YFSETQ. The CDR3 covers 16 residues. Trimming stripped 3 bases from V and 5 bases from J, with 20 bases between. In DNA, the CDR3 is TGCGCCAGCAGCTCCGTGGGGCCACCGTCGTTGGAGACCCAGTACTTC. It encodes CASSSVGPPSLETQYF.

This clonotype was seen repeatedly, ten times or more. The chain employs TRBV5-1 and TRBJ1-4; D is unclear. This CDR3 spans 15 amino acids. CDR1 is SGHRS, CDR2 YFSETQ, per germline. V lost 0 bases and J 8 bases, leaving 14 bases between the germline ends. The DNA of the CDR3 is TGCGCCAGCAGCTTGGCCAGCCAGGAGGGAGAAAAACTGTTTTTT. Residues: CASSLASQEGEKLFF.

This clonotype has ten or more counts. This chain links TRBV10-3 with TRBJ2-6; D remains unclear. The CDR3 length is 15 residues. V was clipped by 3 bases and J by 2 bases, with 8 bases between them. The germline V gene encodes CDR1 ENHRY and CDR2 SYGVKD. The CDR3 DNA reads as TGTGCCATCAGTGATAGTTTTACTGGGGCCAACGTCCTGACTTTC. The encoded protein is CAISDSFTGANVLTF.

This chain uses TRBV7-9 with TRBJ2-1; the D is unclear. CDR3 size: 12 residues. Per the germline V gene, CDR1 is SEHNR and CDR2 is FQNEAQ (reference sequence). V lost 7 bases to trimming and J lost 4 bases, with 8 bases between them. CDR3 loop: CASTPPYNEQFF. CDR3 coding DNA: TGTGCCAGCACCCCCCCTTACAATGAGCAGTTCTTC. Full variable domain (missing parts from reference TRBV7-9 and TRBJ2-1): DTGVSQNPRHKITKRGQNVTFRCDPISEHNRLYWYRQTLGQGPEFLTYFQNEAQLEKSRLLSDRFSAERPKGSFSTLEIQRTEQGDSAMYLCASTPPYNEQFFGPGTRLTVL.

This clonotype turned up a few times. The genes are TRBV11-2 and TRBJ2-3; D possibly uses TRBD1 or TRBD2 (6 bases each). The CDR3 covers 16 residues. The germline V gene has CDR1 SGHAT and CDR2 FQNNGV. The ends were cut back, 5 bases at V and 3 bases at J, with 18 bases in the middle. The CDR3 bases are TGTGCCAGCAGCACGTTCCCGGGGGCTGGGACAGATACGCAGTATTTT. This encodes CASSTFPGAGTDTQYF.

This chain's CDR3 is CSVAGGPSTDTQYF. As DNA, the CDR3 is TGCAGCGTTGCTGGGGGACCTAGCACAGATACGCAGTATTTT. V is TRBV29-1 and J is TRBJ2-3, with D perhaps assigned TRBD1 or TRBD2 (5 bases each). This CDR3 has 14 amino acids. Germline CDR1 is SQVTM and CDR2 is ANQGSEA. V was trimmed by 4 bases and J by 0 bases, leaving 11 bases between them.

The V call is TRBV10-3, the J call TRBJ1-5, with D perhaps matching TRBD1 (6 bases). Trimming stripped 11 bases from V and 4 bases from J, with 21 bases between. CDR3 length: 15 residues. In germline, CDR1 is ENHRY, CDR2 SYGVKD. This chain's CDR3 is CAVAYRARGNQPQHF. The CDR3, as DNA: TGTGCCGTTGCTTACAGGGCCCGGGGGAATCAGCCCCAGCATTTT.

The DNA of the CDR3 is TGTGCCAGCAGCCAACAGGACAGGGCAACAGATACGCAGTATTTT. This translates into CASSQQDRATDTQYF. The gene calls are TRBV7-9 and TRBJ2-3; 8 positions match TRBD1. Germline V gene data show CDR1 as SEHNR and CDR2 as FQNEAQ (reference sequence). Unmatched junction bases numbered 7, after V lost 5 bases and J lost 3 bases. The CDR3 runs 15 residues.

This rearrangement joins TRBV24-1 to TRBJ2-2; weak D call: TRBD1 (6 bases). The CDR3 covers 14 residues. Germline lookup yields CDR1 KGHDR and CDR2 SFDVKD. Trimming left V 9 bases short and J 1 base short, with 11 bases between. The DNA for the CDR3 is TGTGCCACCGGGGGACACAGGAACACCGGGGAGCTGTTTTTT. It specifies CATGGHRNTGELFF.

The chain joins TRBV14 to TRBJ1-2; D is perhaps TRBD1 (5 bases). This CDR3 contains 18 residues. CDR1 is SGHDN, CDR2 FVKESK, per germline. Trimming left V 0 bases short and J 11 bases short, with 28 bases between. CDR3 protein: CASSQDGVPRYRIKGYTF. The DNA for the CDR3 is TGTGCCAGCAGCCAAGATGGCGTGCCCCGTTATCGCATCAAGGGGTACACCTTC. The full variable domain, completed using reference TRBV14 and TRBJ1-2, is EAGVTQFPSHSVIEKGQTVTLRCDPISGHDNLYWYRRVMGKEIKFLLHFVKESKQDESGMPNNRFLAERTGGTYSTLKVQPAELEDSGVYFCASSQDGVPRYRIKGYTFGSGTRLTVV.

This clonotype was seen repeatedly, ten times or more. The genes are TRBV27 and TRBJ1-5; 9 nucleotides match TRBD1. CDR3 length: 16 residues. CDR1 is MNHEY and CDR2 is SMNVEV in the germline V gene (reference sequence). The junction had 7 bases not matched to a gene; V was cut back by 5 bases and J by 2 bases. This chain's CDR3 is CASSATGGYGNQPQHF. The CDR3 DNA reads TGTGCCAGCAGTGCGACAGGGGGGTACGGCAATCAGCCCCAGCATTTT.

There are a few counts of this clonotype. This chain joins TRBV7-9 and TRBJ2-5; D tentatively reads TRBD1 or TRBD2 (5 bases each). There are 14 residues in the CDR3. CDR1 is SEHNR, CDR2 FQNEAQ, per germline (reference sequence). Trimming took 3 bases from V and 0 from J, leaving 8 bases between them. Here the CDR3 DNA reads TGTGCCAGCAGCTTCACGGGACACCAAGAGACCCAGTACTTC. Translating it yields CASSFTGHQETQYF.